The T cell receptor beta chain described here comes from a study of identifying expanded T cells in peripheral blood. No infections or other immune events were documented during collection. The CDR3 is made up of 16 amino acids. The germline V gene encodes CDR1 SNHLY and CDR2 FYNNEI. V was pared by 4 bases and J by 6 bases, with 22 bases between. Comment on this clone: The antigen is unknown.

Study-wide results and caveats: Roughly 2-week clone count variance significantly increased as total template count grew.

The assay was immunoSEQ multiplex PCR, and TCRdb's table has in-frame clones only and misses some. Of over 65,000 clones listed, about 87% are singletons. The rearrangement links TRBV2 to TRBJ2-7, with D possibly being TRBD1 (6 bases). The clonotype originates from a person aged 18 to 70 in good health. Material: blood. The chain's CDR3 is CASSGTPRHTGFEQYF. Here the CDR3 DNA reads TGTGCCAGCAGTGGGACTCCCCGCCACACAGGGTTCGAGCAGTACTTC.